This TCR beta chain was recovered during a study of blood T cell repertoires in COVID-19. Study at large: Samples came from the United States, Italy and Spain, spanning acute and convalescent COVID-19. T cells, B-cell-depleted T cells, or PBMCs supplied cDNA or gDNA.

Germline-derived CDR1 and CDR2 are LNHDA and SQIVND (reference sequence). J gave up 4 bases and V 5 bases, and 9 bases lay outside the gene matches. The CDR3 contains 15 residues. Seattle cases were enrolled at active infection and followed longitudinally. Generated by immunoSEQ multiplex PCR, the TCRdb table keeps only in-frame clones and is missing some. The table lists some 300,000 clones, just under 90% of them singletons. The chain is built from TRBV19 and TRBJ2-7; TRBD2 matches 9 bases. This receptor was identified in a woman between 45 and 65 years old with COVID-19, enrolled during active disease. The sample was peripheral blood. The CDR3 DNA is TGTGCCAGTAGTGCACGTAGCGGGAGCAGGTACGAGCAGTACTTC. Translated, it gives CASSARSGSRYEQYF.